The table lists the clone carrying this T cell receptor beta chain with many counts. Its antigen is not identified. The data were taken from a study of breast tumors, draining lymph nodes, adjacent tissues. Findings and limits, study-wide: Luminal-like breast cancer showed significantly higher tumor–nontumor repertoire similarity than basal-like. Data only fit, rather than demonstrated, lymph node origin of most tumor T cells. Tumor TCR diversity was below lymph nodes but above nontumor tissue.

The CDR3 length is 13 residues. The germline V gene encodes CDR1 SGHDN and CDR2 FVKESK. Trimming took off 2 bases at V and 6 bases at J, with 9 bases between the two ends. A single record per CDR3 protein comes from TCRdb applying MiXCR to the multiplex PCR reads. Of approximately 17,000 distinct CDR3 sequences in the sample, roughly 46% were seen once. Sequencing was carried out using tumor-adjacent breast tissue. The TCR was taken from a female donor with breast cancer. Some clones in this sample may be carry-over from other donors' samples. This sequence joins TRBV14 and TRBJ2-3; a possible D gene is TRBD2 (5 bases). In DNA, the CDR3 is TGTGCCAGCAGCCAACCCCCGGGGGATACGCAGTATTTT. It specifies CASSQPPGDTQYF.